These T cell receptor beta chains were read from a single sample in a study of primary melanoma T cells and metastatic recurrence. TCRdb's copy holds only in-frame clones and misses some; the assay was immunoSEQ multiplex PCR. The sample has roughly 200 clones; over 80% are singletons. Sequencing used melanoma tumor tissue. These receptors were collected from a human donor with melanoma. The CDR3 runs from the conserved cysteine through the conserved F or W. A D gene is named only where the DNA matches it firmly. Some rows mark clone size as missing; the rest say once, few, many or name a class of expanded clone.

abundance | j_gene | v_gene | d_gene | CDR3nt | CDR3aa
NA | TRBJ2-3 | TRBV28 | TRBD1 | TGTGCCAGCAGGGGGACAGCTTTCACGCAGTATTTT | CASRGTAFTQYF
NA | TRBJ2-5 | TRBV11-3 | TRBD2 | TGTGCCAGCAGCAGTTTAGGCGGGAGACCAGAGACCCAGTACTTC | CASSSLGGRPETQYF
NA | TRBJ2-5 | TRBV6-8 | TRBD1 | TGTGCCAGCAGTGCCTCCCAAGGACAGGGGGCTGAGACCCAGTACTTC | CASSASQGQGAETQYF
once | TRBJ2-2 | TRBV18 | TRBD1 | TGTGCCAGCTCATCGGCAGGGCAGGGGGCCACCGGGGAGCTGTTTTTT | CASSSAGQGATGELFF
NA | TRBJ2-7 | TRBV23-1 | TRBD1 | TGCGCCAGCAGTCACCGGGGACAGGGATTGGGCCCCTACGAGCAGTACTTC | CASSHRGQGLGPYEQYF
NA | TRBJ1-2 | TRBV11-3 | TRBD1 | TGTGCCAGCAGCTTAGGGCGACAGGGTAACCGCTATGGCTACACCTTC | CASSLGRQGNRYGYTF
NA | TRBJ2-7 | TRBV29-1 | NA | TGCAGCGCAAAAGAACAGTCCATAACCTACGAGCAGTACTTC | CSAKEQSITYEQYF
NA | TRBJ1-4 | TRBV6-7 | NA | TGTGCCAGCAGTGAGTTGGAAAAACTGTTTTTT | CASSELEKLFF
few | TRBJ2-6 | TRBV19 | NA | TGTGCCAGTATCCCCCGAGCTGGGGCCAACGTCCTGACTTTC | CASIPRAGANVLTF
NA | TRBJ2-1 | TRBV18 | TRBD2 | TGTGCCAGCTCACCGTCCCCCGGGACTAGCGGGGGTTCCTACAATGAGCAGTTCTTC | CASSPSPGTSGGSYNEQFF
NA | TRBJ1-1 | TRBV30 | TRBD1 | TGTGCCTGGAGTGTTTCGACAGGGAGGGTAGGAACTTTCTTT | CAWSVSTGRVGTFF
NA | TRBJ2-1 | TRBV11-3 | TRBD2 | TGTGCCAGCAGCCCGGGGAGCGGGGCCTACAATGAGCAGTTCTTC | CASSPGSGAYNEQFF
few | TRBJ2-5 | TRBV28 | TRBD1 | TGTGCCAGCAGTTTACTTGGACAGGGTTTCCAAGAGACCCAGTACTTC | CASSLLGQGFQETQYF
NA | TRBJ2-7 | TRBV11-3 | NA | TGTGCCAGCAGCACCGTGACGGATAGCTACGAGCAGTACTTC | CASSTVTDSYEQYF
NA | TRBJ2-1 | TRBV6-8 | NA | TGTGCCAGCAGTGAGAGGGATTGGAGCTTATACAATGAGCAGTTCTTC | CASSERDWSLYNEQFF
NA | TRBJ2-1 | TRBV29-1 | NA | TGCAGCGTTGTGAGGGGATACAATGAACAGTTCTTC | CSVVRGYNEQFF
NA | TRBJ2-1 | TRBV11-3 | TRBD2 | TGTGCCAGCAGCGGATCCGCTAGCGGGGGAGACAATGAGCAGTTCTTC | CASSGSASGGDNEQFF